Each of the 32 T cell receptor beta chains below was sequenced from the same sample in a study of response to subunit inactivated influenza vaccine. TCRdb fed the RT-PCR reads into MiXCR, producing one record per CDR3 protein. Among about 500,000 distinct CDR3 sequences listed, under 15% were seen once. Here the sequenced sample was PBMCs from blood, taken about 6 weeks after vaccination. These receptors were collected from a middle-aged man who received an inactivated influenza vaccine.

This clonotype was detected only a few times. The gene calls are TRBV6-5 and TRBJ1-2; TRBD1 agrees at 10 bases. J gave up 7 bases and V 4 bases, and 12 bases lay outside the gene matches. The CDR3 is 16 amino acids. Germline V lookup: CDR1 MNHEY, CDR2 SVGAGI. CDR3 sequence: CASSSSKGQGEVGYTF. For the CDR3, the DNA is TGTGCCAGCAGTTCCTCCAAAGGACAGGGGGAGGTTGGCTACACCTTC.

The V call is TRBV7-9, the J call TRBJ2-5, with unresolved D. Trimming took 3 bases from V and 2 from J, leaving 10 bases between them. The germline V gene encodes CDR1 SEHNR and CDR2 FQNEAQ (reference sequence). The CDR3 length is 14 residues. CDR3 in DNA: TGTGCCAGCAGCTTTAGGCAGGCGCAAGAGACCCAGTACTTC. Protein product: CASSFRQAQETQYF.

The chain links TRBV28 to TRBJ2-7; TRBD1 or TRBD2 may be the D gene (5 bases each). CDR3 length equals 14 residues. Germline V CDR1 and CDR2: MDHEN, SYDVKM. V was trimmed by 6 bases and J by 7 bases, leaving 19 bases between them. CDR3 sequence reads: CASSEWGAGGEQYF. The DNA of the CDR3 is TGTGCCAGCAGCGAGTGGGGCGCAGGAGGTGAGCAGTACTTC. Full variable domain (missing parts from reference TRBV28 and TRBJ2-7): DVKVTQSSRYLVKRTGEKVFLECVQDMDHENMFWYRQDPGLGLRLIYFSYDVKMKEKGDIPEGYSVSREKKERFSLILESASTNQTSMYLCASSEWGAGGEQYFGPGTRLTVT.

The rearrangement uses TRBV28 and TRBJ1-2; 9 bases agree with TRBD1. The V and J ends lost 5 bases and 7 bases, in that order; junction bases with no gene match: 14. CDR1 and CDR2 from the germline V gene are MDHEN and SYDVKM. CDR3 size: 16 residues. The DNA for the CDR3 is TGTGCCAGCAGTACCCGGACAGGGGCCCGGGGGGGTGGCTACACCTTC. This encodes CASSTRTGARGGGYTF.

This clonotype was detected only a few times. The rearrangement links TRBV3-1 to TRBJ1-5; tentatively, D is TRBD1 (6 bases). Germline CDR1 reads LGHDT; CDR2 reads YNNKEL (reference sequence). V shed 0 bases and J shed 5 bases, with 8 bases lying between them. The CDR3 totals 14 residues. Here the CDR3 DNA reads TGTGCCAGCAGCCAAGATAGGGGGGATCAGCCCCAGCATTTT. This translates into CASSQDRGDQPQHF.

This clonotype was observed a few times. The V and J genes are TRBV20-1 and TRBJ1-3; D is perhaps TRBD1 (5 bases). V gave up 1 base and J gave up 0 bases, with 10 bases separating them. This CDR3 has 15 residues. Germline V gene data show CDR1 as DFQATT and CDR2 as SNEGSKA (reference sequence). In DNA, the CDR3 is TGCAGTGCTAGAGCACCGGGACTCTCTGGAAACACCATATATTTT. Protein sequence: CSARAPGLSGNTIYF.

This clonotype was seen more than once but under ten times. The chain employs TRBV20-1 and TRBJ1-4, with TRBD1 as a possible D gene (5 bases). Germline loops: CDR1 DFQATT, CDR2 SNEGSKA (reference sequence). V was shortened by 3 bases and J by 8 bases, with 10 bases between the two germline ends. This CDR3 has 12 residues. The CDR3 DNA reads TGCAGTGCTAGGGTAGCAGGGGAAAAACTGTTTTTT. This gives the protein CSARVAGEKLFF.

The gene calls are TRBV4-2 and TRBJ2-3; TRBD2 aligns across 12 bases. Looked up from germline, CDR1 is LGHNA and CDR2 is YNFKEQ. After removal of 0 bases from V and 3 bases from J, the junction contained 7 bases not matched to a gene. CDR3 size: 18 residues. CDR3 protein: CASSQEVLTSGRTDTQYF. The CDR3, as DNA: TGTGCCAGCAGCCAAGAAGTATTGACTAGCGGGAGAACAGATACGCAGTATTTT.

This clonotype was seen more than once but under ten times. The CDR3 bases are TGTGCCAGCACCAGGGCTAGCGGGGGCACAGATACGCAGTATTTT. This sequence encodes CASTRASGGTDTQYF. This chain uses TRBV6-1 with TRBJ2-3; TRBD2 aligns across 9 bases. CDR1 and CDR2 (germline): MNHNS, SASEGT. CDR3 length: 15 amino acids. The J segment lost 1 base and the V segment lost 7 bases, leaving 6 bases of the junction unmatched.

Turning to this clonotype: At one end the junction does not follow the germline gene, possibly because of a read error. The chain couples TRBV7-7 to TRBJ2-7, with 11 bases aligning to TRBD2. The CDR3 contains 15 residues. Germline CDR1 reads SSHAT; CDR2 reads FNYEAQ (reference sequence). CDR3: CASSPTLAGADEQYF. CDR3 sequence (DNA): TGTGCTAGCAGCCCGACACTAGCGGGGGCGGACGAGCAGTACTTC.

Only a few counts were recorded for this clonotype. J is TRBJ1-4 and V is TRBV11-2; 9 bases are shared with TRBD1. The CDR3 has 15 residues. The V segment lost 2 bases and the J segment 13 bases; nucleotides outside the gene matches: 11. The germline V gene has CDR1 SGHAT and CDR2 FQNNGV. CDR3 region: CASSLLPGQGQGLFF. The CDR3 nucleotides read TGTGCCAGCAGCTTACTCCCGGGACAGGGCCAGGGACTGTTTTTT.

There are a few counts of this clonotype. This chain uses TRBV7-2 with TRBJ2-3; D may be TRBD2 (6 bases). Trimming left V 0 bases short and J 2 bases short, with 18 bases between. This CDR3 region has 18 residues. CDR1 and CDR2 from the germline V gene are SGHTA and FQGNSA. In nucleotides, the CDR3 is TGTGCCAGCAGCTTAGCGGGGGGTGGTAGCGGTATCACAGATACGCAGTATTTT. Protein sequence: CASSLAGGGSGITDTQYF.

This clonotype was recorded at least ten times. The rearrangement joins TRBV12-3 or TRBV12-4 to TRBJ1-4; 7 bases are a match to TRBD1. CDR3 length: 15 amino acids. With 6 bases clipped from V and 10 bases from J, the junction kept 14 bases outside the gene matches. The CDR3 nucleotides read TGTGCCAGCAGCGAGCCGGGACAGCGAATGAGAAAACTGTTTTTT. Protein sequence: CASSEPGQRMRKLFF.

This chain connects TRBV20-1 to TRBJ2-5; D may match TRBD1 or TRBD2 (6 bases each). Germline assignment: CDR1 DFQATT and CDR2 SNEGSKA (reference sequence). V was clipped by 2 bases and J by 5 bases, with 18 bases between them. The CDR3 totals 15 residues. The CDR3 DNA reads TGCAGTGCTAGACGTTCGGGGGCATCTCGGGAGACCCAGTACTTC. Its translation is CSARRSGASRETQYF.

This clonotype was seen only a few times. The chain is built from TRBV5-1 and TRBJ2-6, with no clear D. This CDR3 has 15 residues. Germline lookup yields CDR1 SGHRS and CDR2 YFSETQ. V lost 2 bases, J lost 0 bases, and 6 bases lay in between. The CDR3 spells CASSFGFSGANVLTF. For the CDR3, the DNA is TGCGCCAGCAGCTTCGGCTTCTCTGGGGCCAACGTCCTGACTTTC.

This clonotype was detected many times. The chain's CDR3 is CASSVAGQDLPGTQYF. The CDR3 nucleotides are TGTGCCAGCAGCGTAGCGGGACAAGACCTTCCTGGTACGCAGTATTTT. The chain carries TRBV9 and TRBJ2-3; D may be TRBD1 (6 bases). CDR3 length: 16 residues. V dropped 0 bases and J dropped 8 bases, with 19 bases sitting between them. Germline CDR1 SGDLS, CDR2 YYNGEE. The full variable domain, completed using reference TRBV9 and TRBJ2-3, is DSGVTQTPKHLITATGQRVTLRCSPRSGDLSVYWYQQSLDQGLQFLIQYYNGEERAKGNILERFSAQQFPDLHSELNLSSLELGDSALYFCASSVAGQDLPGTQYFGPGTRLTVL.

This clonotype came up a few times. This chain links TRBV10-3 with TRBJ2-3, with TRBD2 identical over 7 bases. The V and J ends lost 2 bases and 4 bases, in that order; junction bases with no gene match: 6. The CDR3 spans 15 residues. The germline CDR1 and CDR2 sequences are ENHRY and SYGVKD. The CDR3 here is CAISETSGKADTQYF. In nucleotides, the CDR3 is TGTGCCATCAGTGAGACAAGCGGGAAGGCAGATACGCAGTATTTT.

The V and J genes are TRBV18 and TRBJ1-2; D is undetermined. V was clipped by 6 bases and J by 6 bases, with 20 bases between them. This CDR3 has 15 amino acids. Germline V gene lookup returns CDR1 KGHSH and CDR2 LQKENI. The CDR3 DNA sequence: TGTGCCAGCTCTCTTCCGACGCGAGGGTTCCATGGCTACACCTTC. This translates into CASSLPTRGFHGYTF.

This clonotype was found a few times. The genes are TRBV7-9 and TRBJ2-5; no reliable D call. Between the trimmed V and J ends, which lost 2 bases and 0 bases, there was a span of 13 bases. Germline CDR1 SEHNR, CDR2 FQNEAQ (reference sequence). The CDR3 is 16 amino acids. The CDR3 bases are TGTGCCAGCAGCTTAAGCCTAGGACGGTACCAAGAGACCCAGTACTTC. As protein: CASSLSLGRYQETQYF.

This clonotype came up many times. The rearrangement links TRBV12-3 or TRBV12-4 to TRBJ2-7; 8 bases fit TRBD1. The J segment lost 6 bases and the V segment lost 5 bases, leaving 18 bases of the junction unmatched. The CDR3 has 17 amino acids. CDR3 loop: CASSLTGGGRGSLEQYF. The CDR3 coding sequence is TGTGCCAGCAGTCTCACAGGGGGAGGCAGGGGTTCCCTCGAGCAGTACTTC.

The sample holds a few counts of this clonotype. The chain recombines TRBV12-3 or TRBV12-4 with TRBJ2-2; TRBD2 agrees at 11 bases. CDR3 length: 16 amino acids. The V segment lost 3 bases and the J segment 7 bases; nucleotides outside the gene matches: 7. In DNA, the CDR3 is TGTGCCAGCAGTTTCCCACTAGCGGGGGTTGGCGGGGAGCTGTTTTTT. This gives the protein CASSFPLAGVGGELFF.

This rearrangement joins TRBV7-2 to TRBJ2-1, with 7 bases fitting TRBD2. The germline gives CDR1 SGHTA, CDR2 FQGNSA. The trim removed 1 base at V and 8 bases at J, leaving 5 bases unmatched. The CDR3 spans 14 residues. This CDR3 reads CASSLERRGDEQFF. CDR3 DNA: TGTGCCAGCAGCTTAGAACGCCGGGGGGATGAGCAGTTCTTC.

At least ten counts were recorded for this clonotype. The J gene is TRBJ2-1, the V gene TRBV29-1; TRBD1 aligns across 7 bases. The CDR3 totals 14 residues. V lost 7 bases to trimming and J lost 8 bases; unmatched junction nucleotides: 14. The germline V gene has CDR1 SQVTM and CDR2 ANQGSEA. CDR3 DNA sequence: TGCAGCGCCCGAACAGAGGGGGCTCATGATGAGCAGTTCTTC. Its protein is CSARTEGAHDEQFF.

In its sample, this clonotype was seen a few times. V usage is TRBV6-2 or TRBV6-3 and J usage is TRBJ2-5, with 13 positions matching TRBD2. CDR3 length: 16 residues. J was trimmed by 5 bases and V by 4 bases; bases with no gene match: 7. CDR1 is MNHEY and CDR2 is SVGEGT in the germline V gene. This CDR3 reads CASSFGLAGASETQYF. The CDR3 nucleotides read TGTGCCAGCAGTTTCGGACTAGCGGGAGCTTCGGAGACCCAGTACTTC.

V gene TRBV20-1 combines with J gene TRBJ2-3; 7 bases align to TRBD2. CDR3 length equals 14 residues. CDR1 is DFQATT and CDR2 is SNEGSKA in the germline V gene (reference sequence). V shed 1 base and J 5 bases; nucleotides not matched to a gene: 6. CDR3 coding DNA: TGCAGTGCTAGAGGCGGGAGTATCGGAGATACGCAGTATTTT. This translates into CSARGGSIGDTQYF.

V gene TRBV2 combines with J gene TRBJ2-3; TRBD2 might be the D (6 bases). The CDR3 is made up of 12 amino acids. Between the trimmed V and J ends, which lost 8 bases and 10 bases, there was a span of 16 bases. CDR1 SNHLY and CDR2 FYNNEI come from the germline V gene. CDR3 sequence (DNA): TGTGCCAGCGGGCCAGGGACTCCACCGCAGTATTTT. This sequence encodes CASGPGTPPQYF.

This clonotype was recorded many times. This chain joins TRBV15 and TRBJ1-2; unclear D gene. The CDR3 extends over 12 amino acids. V was pared by 3 bases and J by 4 bases, with 6 bases between. CDR1 is LNHNV and CDR2 is YYDKDF in the germline V gene (reference sequence). The chain's CDR3 is CATSRDFYGYTF. The CDR3 nucleotides are TGTGCCACCAGCAGGGACTTCTATGGCTACACCTTC. Drawing the rest from reference TRBV15 and TRBJ1-2, the complete variable domain is DAMVIQNPRYQVTQFGKPVTLSCSQTLNHNVMYWYQQKSSQAPKLLFHYYDKDFNNEADTPDNFQSRRPNTSFCFLDIRSPGLGDTAMYLCATSRDFYGYTFGSGTRLTVV.

V is TRBV3-1 and J is TRBJ2-2, with D uncertain. Germline V gene data show CDR1 as LGHDT and CDR2 as YNNKEL (reference sequence). CDR3 length equals 16 residues. Between the trimmed V and J ends, which lost 2 bases and 0 bases, there was a span of 10 bases. CDR3 sequence reads: CASSQYTLTNTGELFF. CDR3 nucleotide sequence: TGTGCCAGCAGCCAATACACCTTGACGAACACCGGGGAGCTGTTTTTT.

This clonotype turned up a few times. J is TRBJ2-7 and V is TRBV11-2; a weak D match, TRBD1 (5 bases). Deletions cut 3 bases from V and 3 bases from J, with 12 bases between. From germline, CDR1 is SGHAT and CDR2 FQNNGV. The CDR3 is 14 amino acids. CDR3 DNA sequence: TGTGCCAGCAGCTTCGTGCAGGGATACTACGAGCAGTACTTC. It yields the protein CASSFVQGYYEQYF.

Note on this clonotype: A much larger clone lies one base from this, so it may be a read error. This sequence joins TRBV5-1 and TRBJ2-1; 10 nucleotides line up with TRBD1. Germline-derived CDR1 and CDR2 are SGHRS and YFSETQ. This CDR3 region has 14 residues. The CDR3 DNA follows: TGCACCAGCAGCTTGGGACAGGGGAGCAATGAGCAGTTCTTC. It translates to CTSSLGQGSNEQFF.

The gene calls are TRBV6-2 or TRBV6-3 and TRBJ1-2; tentative D call: TRBD1 (5 bases). V lost 5 bases, J lost 3 bases, and 22 bases lay in between. The germline gives CDR1 MNHEY, CDR2 SVGEGT. CDR3 length: 17 amino acids. DNA for the CDR3: TGTGCCAGCAGTCGGGGGGTACTGGACACACCTCACTATGGCTACACCTTC. Translation gives CASSRGVLDTPHYGYTF.

This clonotype was counted only a few times. The chain joins TRBV7-9 to TRBJ2-7, with D possibly being TRBD1 or TRBD2 (5 bases each). CDR1 is SEHNR and CDR2 is FQNEAQ in the germline V gene (reference sequence). V shed 8 bases and J shed 0 bases, with 11 bases lying between them. The CDR3 contains 13 residues. The CDR3 spells CASGGPYSYEQYF. For the CDR3, the DNA is TGTGCCAGCGGGGGTCCGTACTCCTACGAGCAGTACTTC.